Listed below are T cell receptor beta chains from one sample, sequenced in a study of shared clonotypes between healthy human individuals. Sequencing used immunoSEQ multiplex PCR; TCRdb keeps in-frame clones, though not all of them. The sample comprises approximately 2.5 million clones, 90% to 95% of which are singletons, and 0.14% rests with the top ten. The specimen was naive CD4+ T cells sorted from blood. These receptors were taken from a man younger than 35 in good health. The CDR3 runs from the conserved cysteine through the conserved F or W. The order of the fields is J gene, clone size, V gene, D gene, CDR3 protein, CDR3 DNA. D genes are given only for firm matches. Only some rows state a clone size, as once, few, many or a class for expanded clones.

TRBJ2-5	-	TRBV19	-	CASSIRNREAQETQYF	TGTGCCAGTAGTATTAGGAACAGGGAGGCACAAGAGACCCAGTACTTC
TRBJ2-6	-	TRBV2	TRBD1	CASSVDRGALGANVLTF	TGTGCCAGCAGTGTTGACAGGGGGGCGCTTGGGGCCAACGTCCTGACTTTC
TRBJ2-6	-	TRBV6-5	-	CASSPRPSGANVLTF	TGTGCCAGCAGCCCGCGGCCCTCTGGGGCCAACGTCCTGACTTTC
TRBJ2-5	-	TRBV5-6	-	CASSFGTRETQYF	TGTGCCAGCAGCTTCGGGACGCGGGAGACCCAGTACTTC
TRBJ1-4	-	TRBV5-1	-	CASSPTLWQASSYNEKLFF	TGCGCCAGCAGCCCGACACTATGGCAGGCCTCGTCCTATAATGAAAAACTGTTTTTT
TRBJ2-5	-	TRBV5-1	-	CASSLVPATWETQYF	TGCGCCAGCAGCTTGGTCCCAGCTACTTGGGAGACCCAGTACTTC
TRBJ1-1	-	TRBV6-5	-	CASTTRGTEAFF	TGTGCCAGCACCACCCGGGGCACTGAAGCTTTCTTT
TRBJ2-1	-	TRBV5-1	TRBD2	CASSWTGTSGSNEQFF	TGCGCCAGCAGCTGGACTGGGACTAGCGGGAGTAATGAGCAGTTCTTC
TRBJ1-2	-	TRBV6-5	-	CASSYSSTFYGYTF	TGTGCCAGCAGTTACTCTTCGACTTTCTATGGCTACACCTTC
TRBJ2-7	-	TRBV6-1	TRBD2	CASKKRGNSYEQYF	TGTGCCAGCAAAAAGCGGGGGAACTCCTACGAGCAGTACTTC
TRBJ2-3	-	TRBV11-2	TRBD2	CASSIGTSGMADTQYF	TGTGCCAGCAGCATAGGGACTAGCGGGATGGCAGATACGCAGTATTTT
TRBJ2-2	-	TRBV6-1	-	CASRTTFANTGELFF	TGTGCCAGCAGAACAACATTCGCGAACACCGGGGAGCTGTTTTTT
TRBJ1-1	-	TRBV6-6	TRBD1	CASRRQGAGDTEAFF	TGTGCCAGCAGAAGACAGGGGGCCGGAGACACTGAAGCTTTCTTT
TRBJ1-2	-	TRBV6-5	-	CASHTEGHGYTF	TGTGCCAGCCACACGGAGGGGCATGGCTACACCTTC
TRBJ2-1	-	TRBV7-9	TRBD2	CASSFGLAGLYNEQFF	TGTGCCAGCAGCTTCGGACTAGCGGGATTATACAATGAGCAGTTCTTC
TRBJ1-5	-	TRBV7-2	-	CASSRPGQPQHF	TGTGCCAGCAGCCGACCAGGTCAGCCCCAGCATTTT
TRBJ1-4	-	TRBV7-6	-	CASSFMGRDEKLFF	TGTGCCAGCAGCTTCATGGGGCGCGACGAAAAACTGTTTTTT
TRBJ1-4	-	TRBV4-3	-	CASSQDTGSSEKLFF	TGCGCCAGCAGCCAAGATACAGGGAGTTCTGAAAAACTGTTTTTT
TRBJ1-4	-	TRBV7-9	-	CAGTTWAPGINEKLFF	TGTGCCGGGACAACCTGGGCCCCAGGGATAAATGAAAAACTGTTTTTT
TRBJ2-1	-	TRBV6-1	-	CASRPAGGRDNEQFF	TGTGCCAGCAGGCCCGCCGGGGGTAGGGACAATGAGCAGTTCTTC
TRBJ1-3	-	TRBV5-1	-	CASSLGTEDDGNTIYF	TGCGCCAGCAGCTTGGGGACGGAGGACGATGGAAACACCATATATTTT
TRBJ2-7	-	TRBV2	TRBD2	CASRLAGSYEQYF	TGTGCCAGCAGACTAGCGGGCTCCTACGAGCAGTACTTC
TRBJ1-6	-	TRBV28	TRBD1	CASSFADRGRSPLHF	TGTGCCAGCAGTTTCGCTGACAGGGGCCGGTCACCCCTCCACTTT
TRBJ2-7	-	TRBV11-2	-	CASSSYPGQYF	TGTGCCAGCAGCTCCTATCCGGGACAGTACTTC
TRBJ1-1	-	TRBV2	TRBD1	CASSERLPRQGSEAFF	TGTGCCAGCAGCGAAAGATTGCCACGACAGGGGTCTGAAGCTTTCTTT
TRBJ1-4	-	TRBV19	-	CASSPNEKLFF	TGTGCCAGTAGTCCGAATGAAAAACTGTTTTTT
TRBJ2-7	once	TRBV27	TRBD1	CASSPPGQKNYEQYF	TGTGCCAGCAGTCCCCCGGGACAGAAGAACTACGAGCAGTACTTC
TRBJ2-1	-	TRBV9	TRBD2	CASSPQGLAGNSYNEQFF	TGTGCCAGCAGCCCTCAGGGACTAGCGGGAAACTCCTACAATGAGCAGTTCTTC
TRBJ1-3	-	TRBV5-5	-	CASSSFSSGNTIYF	TGTGCCAGCAGCTCGTTTAGCTCTGGAAACACCATATATTTT
TRBJ1-4	once	TRBV6-5	-	CASSYSIQGGEKLFF	TGTGCCAGCAGTTACTCGATCCAGGGAGGCGAAAAACTGTTTTTT
TRBJ2-7	-	TRBV10-1	TRBD1	CASSESDRRSYEQYF	TGCGCCAGCAGTGAGTCGGACAGGAGGTCCTACGAGCAGTACTTC
TRBJ2-7	-	TRBV11-2	-	CASIGGPASDEQYF	TGTGCCAGCATCGGAGGTCCCGCATCAGACGAGCAGTACTTC
TRBJ2-7	-	TRBV10-3	TRBD1	CAISESPGTGREQYF	TGTGCCATCAGTGAGTCCCCGGGGACAGGGAGGGAGCAGTACTTC
TRBJ2-1	-	TRBV29-1	TRBD1	CSVGQGTFYNEQFF	TGCAGCGTGGGACAGGGGACGTTCTACAATGAGCAGTTCTTC
TRBJ1-2	few	TRBV6-6	-	CASRSQGWSYGYTF	TGTGCCAGCAGGTCCCAGGGTTGGAGCTATGGCTACACCTTC
TRBJ2-3	once	TRBV6-5	TRBD2	CASSYSLAGADTQYF	TGTGCCAGCAGTTACTCGCTAGCGGGAGCGGATACGCAGTATTTT
TRBJ2-3	-	TRBV9	TRBD2	CASSVGSGSPDTQYF	TGTGCCAGCAGCGTAGGAAGCGGGAGCCCAGATACGCAGTATTTT
TRBJ2-7	-	TRBV5-1	-	CASSLTGEGTYEQYF	TGCGCCAGCAGCTTGACAGGGGAGGGGACCTACGAGCAGTACTTC
TRBJ1-4	-	TRBV5-1	TRBD1	CASSLIGGSNEKLFF	TGCGCCAGCAGCTTGATAGGGGGCTCTAATGAAAAACTGTTTTTT
TRBJ1-4	once	TRBV6-1	-	CASSERANEKLFF	TGTGCCAGCAGTGAAAGGGCGAATGAAAAACTGTTTTTT
TRBJ2-2	-	TRBV7-2	TRBD2	CASSLAAGGPGELFF	TGTGCCAGCAGCTTAGCAGCGGGAGGTCCCGGGGAGCTGTTTTTT
TRBJ2-5	-	TRBV11-2	-	CASSLDGLAQNQETQYF	TGTGCCAGCAGCTTAGATGGACTCGCCCAGAACCAAGAGACCCAGTACTTC
TRBJ1-4	-	TRBV2	-	CASSVGREKLFF	TGTGCCAGCAGTGTCGGAAGGGAAAAACTGTTTTTT
TRBJ2-2	-	TRBV30	TRBD2	CAWIGLAGGRYGGELFF	TGTGCCTGGATAGGACTAGCGGGAGGGCGTTATGGCGGGGAGCTGTTTTTT
TRBJ2-5	-	TRBV2	TRBD1	CASKGTGTGTQYF	TGTGCCAGCAAAGGGACAGGGACTGGGACCCAGTACTTC
TRBJ2-7	-	TRBV19	-	CASSKWDGSYEQYF	TGTGCCAGTAGTAAATGGGACGGATCCTACGAGCAGTACTTC
TRBJ2-5	-	TRBV30	-	CAWSHLPGRGKETQYF	TGTGCCTGGAGCCACCTCCCCGGGAGAGGGAAAGAGACCCAGTACTTC
TRBJ1-2	once	TRBV10-3	TRBD1	CATAIGTGGRDGYTF	TGTGCCACCGCAATTGGGACAGGGGGACGAGATGGCTACACCTTC
TRBJ1-6	-	TRBV28	-	CASSFLSTGGSPLHF	TGTGCCAGCAGTTTTCTCTCGACAGGTGGTTCACCCCTCCACTTT
TRBJ1-2	-	TRBV9	TRBD1	CASSGSLTGQGADGYTF	TGTGCCAGCAGCGGCTCACTTACCGGACAGGGGGCGGACGGCTACACCTTC
TRBJ2-7	-	TRBV28	TRBD2	CASSPGLAFMKQYF	TGTGCCAGCAGTCCGGGACTAGCTTTTATGAAGCAGTACTTC